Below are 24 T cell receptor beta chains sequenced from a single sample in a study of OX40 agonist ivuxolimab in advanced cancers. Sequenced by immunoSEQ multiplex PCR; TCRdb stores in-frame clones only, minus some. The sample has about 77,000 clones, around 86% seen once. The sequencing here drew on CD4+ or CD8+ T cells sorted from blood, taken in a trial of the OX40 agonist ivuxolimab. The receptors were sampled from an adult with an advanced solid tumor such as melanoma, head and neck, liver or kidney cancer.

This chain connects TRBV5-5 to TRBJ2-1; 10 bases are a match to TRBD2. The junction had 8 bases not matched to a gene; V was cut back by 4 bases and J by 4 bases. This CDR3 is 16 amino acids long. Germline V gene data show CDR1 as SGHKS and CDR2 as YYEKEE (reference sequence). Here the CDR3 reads CASSNVLAGTYNEQFF. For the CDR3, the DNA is TGTGCCAGCAGCAATGTACTAGCGGGGACATACAATGAGCAGTTCTTC.

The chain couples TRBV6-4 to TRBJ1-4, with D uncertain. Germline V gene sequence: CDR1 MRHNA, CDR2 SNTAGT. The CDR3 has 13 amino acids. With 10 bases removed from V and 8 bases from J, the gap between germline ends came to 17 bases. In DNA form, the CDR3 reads TGTGCCACCGCCCAATCCCGAGGGGAAAAACTGTTTTTT. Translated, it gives CATAQSRGEKLFF.

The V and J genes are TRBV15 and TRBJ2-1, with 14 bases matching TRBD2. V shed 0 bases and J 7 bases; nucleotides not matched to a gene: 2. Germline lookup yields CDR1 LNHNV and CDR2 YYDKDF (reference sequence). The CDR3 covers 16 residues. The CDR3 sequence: CATSREGLAGDNEQFF. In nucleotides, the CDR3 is TGTGCCACCAGCAGAGAGGGACTAGCGGGAGATAATGAGCAGTTCTTC.

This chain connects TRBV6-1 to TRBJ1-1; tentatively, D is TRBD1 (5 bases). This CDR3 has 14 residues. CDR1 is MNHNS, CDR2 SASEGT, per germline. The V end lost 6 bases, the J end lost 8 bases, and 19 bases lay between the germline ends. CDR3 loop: CASSTGGGNLEAFF. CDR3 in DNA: TGTGCCAGCAGCACCGGGGGAGGAAACCTCGAAGCTTTCTTT.

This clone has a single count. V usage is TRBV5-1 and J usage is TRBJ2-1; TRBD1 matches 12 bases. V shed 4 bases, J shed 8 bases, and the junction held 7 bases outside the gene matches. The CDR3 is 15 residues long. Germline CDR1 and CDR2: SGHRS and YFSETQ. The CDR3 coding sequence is TGCGCCAGCAGCATCGGGACAGGGGGCTGGGATGAGCAGTTCTTC. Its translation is CASSIGTGGWDEQFF.

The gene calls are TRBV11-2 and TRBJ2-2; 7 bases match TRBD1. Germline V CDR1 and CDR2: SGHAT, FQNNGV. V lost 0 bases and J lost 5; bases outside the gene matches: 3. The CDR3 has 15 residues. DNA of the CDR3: TGTGCCAGCAGCTTAGACACAGGGGTAACCGGGGAGCTGTTTTTT. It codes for CASSLDTGVTGELFF. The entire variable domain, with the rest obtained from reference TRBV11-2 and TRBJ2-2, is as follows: EAGVAQSPRYKIIEKRQSVAFWCNPISGHATLYWYQQILGQGPKLLIQFQNNGVVDDSQLPKDRFSAERLKGVDSTLKIQPAKLEDSAVYLCASSLDTGVTGELFFGEGSRLTVL.

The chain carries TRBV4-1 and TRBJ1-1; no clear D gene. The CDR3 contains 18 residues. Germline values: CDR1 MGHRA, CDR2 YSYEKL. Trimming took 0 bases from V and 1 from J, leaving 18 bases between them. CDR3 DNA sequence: TGCGCCAGCAGCCAAGAAGACGGCAGGTCGGCGTGGAACACTGAAGCTTTCTTT. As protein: CASSQEDGRSAWNTEAFF.

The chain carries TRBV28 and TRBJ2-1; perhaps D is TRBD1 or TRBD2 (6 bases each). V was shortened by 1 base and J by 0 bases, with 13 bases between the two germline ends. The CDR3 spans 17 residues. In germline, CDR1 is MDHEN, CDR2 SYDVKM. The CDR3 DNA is TGTGCCAGCAGTTTATTTCGGGGGCGAAGCTCCTACAATGAGCAGTTCTTC. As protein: CASSLFRGRSSYNEQFF.

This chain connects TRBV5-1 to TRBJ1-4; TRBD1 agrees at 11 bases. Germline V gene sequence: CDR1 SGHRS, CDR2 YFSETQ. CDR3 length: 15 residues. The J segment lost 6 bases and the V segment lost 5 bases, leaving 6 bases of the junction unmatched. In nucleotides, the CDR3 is TGCGCCAGCAGACGTTGGACAGGGGGCGATGAAAAACTGTTTTTT. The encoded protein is CASRRWTGGDEKLFF. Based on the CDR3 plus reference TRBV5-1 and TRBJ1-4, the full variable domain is KAGVTQTPRYLIKTRGQQVTLSCSPISGHRSVSWYQQTPGQGLQFLFEYFSETQRNKGNFPGRFSGRQFSNSRSEMNVSTLELGDSALYLCASRRWTGGDEKLFFGSGTQLSVL.

The CDR3 region has the DNA TGCGCCAGCAGCCAAGATTGGGGGGAGGACTATGGCTACACCTTC. This translates into CASSQDWGEDYGYTF. The chain recombines TRBV4-1 with TRBJ1-2; weak D call: TRBD1 (5 bases). Trimming cost V 0 bases and J 3 bases, with 11 bases left between them. The CDR3 sequence is 15 residues long. The V gene's germline CDR1 is MGHRA and CDR2 YSYEKL.

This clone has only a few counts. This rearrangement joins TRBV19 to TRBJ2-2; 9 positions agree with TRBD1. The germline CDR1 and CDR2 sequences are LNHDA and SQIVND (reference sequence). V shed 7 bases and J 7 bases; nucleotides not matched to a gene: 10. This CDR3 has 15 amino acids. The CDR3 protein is CASTNGGQGVGELFF. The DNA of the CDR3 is TGTGCCAGTACTAATGGGGGACAGGGTGTCGGGGAGCTGTTTTTT.

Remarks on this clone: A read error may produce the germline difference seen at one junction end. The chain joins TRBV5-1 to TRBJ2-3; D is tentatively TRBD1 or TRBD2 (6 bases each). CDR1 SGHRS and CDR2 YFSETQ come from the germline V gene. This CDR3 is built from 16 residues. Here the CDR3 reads CASTLEGGVSTDTQYF. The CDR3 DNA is TGCGCCAGCACCTTGGAGGGGGGAGTCAGCACAGATACGCAGTATTTT.

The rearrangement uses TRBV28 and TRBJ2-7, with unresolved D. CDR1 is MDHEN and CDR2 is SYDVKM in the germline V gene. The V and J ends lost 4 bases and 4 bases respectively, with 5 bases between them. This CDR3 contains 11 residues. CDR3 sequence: CASSSKYEQYF. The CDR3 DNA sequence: TGTGCCAGCAGTTCCAAATACGAGCAGTACTTC. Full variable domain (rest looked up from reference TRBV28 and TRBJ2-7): DVKVTQSSRYLVKRTGEKVFLECVQDMDHENMFWYRQDPGLGLRLIYFSYDVKMKEKGDIPEGYSVSREKKERFSLILESASTNQTSMYLCASSSKYEQYFGPGTRLTVT.

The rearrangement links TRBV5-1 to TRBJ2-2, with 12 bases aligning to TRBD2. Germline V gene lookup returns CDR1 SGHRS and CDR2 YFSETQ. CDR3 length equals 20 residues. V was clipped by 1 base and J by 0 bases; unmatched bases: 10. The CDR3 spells CASSLRWTSGVSSNTGELFF. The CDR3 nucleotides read TGCGCCAGCAGCTTGAGATGGACTAGCGGGGTATCCTCGAACACCGGGGAGCTGTTTTTT.

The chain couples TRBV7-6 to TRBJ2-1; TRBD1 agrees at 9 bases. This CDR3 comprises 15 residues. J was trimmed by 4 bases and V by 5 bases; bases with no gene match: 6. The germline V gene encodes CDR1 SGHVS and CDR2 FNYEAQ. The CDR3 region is CASSPRDRDYNEQFF. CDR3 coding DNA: TGTGCCAGCAGCCCGCGGGACAGGGATTACAATGAGCAGTTCTTC.

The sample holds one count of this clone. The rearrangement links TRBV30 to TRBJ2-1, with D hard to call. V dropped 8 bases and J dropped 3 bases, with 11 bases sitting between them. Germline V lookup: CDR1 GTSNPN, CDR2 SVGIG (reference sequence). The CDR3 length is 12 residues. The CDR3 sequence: CARDQRYNEQFF. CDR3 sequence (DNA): TGTGCCCGAGACCAACGCTACAATGAGCAGTTCTTC.

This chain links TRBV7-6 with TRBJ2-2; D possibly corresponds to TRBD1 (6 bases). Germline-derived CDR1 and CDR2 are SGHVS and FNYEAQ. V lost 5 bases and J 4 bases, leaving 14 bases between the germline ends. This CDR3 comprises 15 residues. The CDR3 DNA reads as TGTGCCAGCAGCCCTTGGCCCAGGGGCACCGGGGAGCTGTTTTTT. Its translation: CASSPWPRGTGELFF.

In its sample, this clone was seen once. The CDR3 DNA sequence: TGTGCCAGCAGCTTACCCTGGTCCTCGGGAGGTGAAAAACTGTTTTTT. Residues: CASSLPWSSGGEKLFF. The gene calls are TRBV28 and TRBJ1-4; D remains ambiguous. The germline CDR1 and CDR2 sequences are MDHEN and SYDVKM. Trimming removed 6 bases from V and 7 bases from J, with 21 bases in between. The CDR3 consists of 16 residues.

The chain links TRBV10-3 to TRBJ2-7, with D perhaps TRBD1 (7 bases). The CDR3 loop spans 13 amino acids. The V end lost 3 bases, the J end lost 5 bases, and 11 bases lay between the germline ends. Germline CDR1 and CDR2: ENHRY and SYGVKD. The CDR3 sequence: CAISDPGGNEQYF. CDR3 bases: TGTGCCATCAGTGACCCAGGGGGGAACGAGCAGTACTTC.

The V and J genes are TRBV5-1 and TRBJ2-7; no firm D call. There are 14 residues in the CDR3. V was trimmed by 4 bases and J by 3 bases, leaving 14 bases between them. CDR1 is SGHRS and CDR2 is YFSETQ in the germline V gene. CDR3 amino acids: CASSLGRSYYEQYF. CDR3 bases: TGCGCCAGCAGCCTAGGAAGGTCATACTACGAGCAGTACTTC.

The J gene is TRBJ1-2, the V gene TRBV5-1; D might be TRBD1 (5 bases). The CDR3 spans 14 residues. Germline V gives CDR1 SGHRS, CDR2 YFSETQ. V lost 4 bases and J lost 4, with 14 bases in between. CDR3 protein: CASSPRGQGYGYTF. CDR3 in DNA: TGCGCCAGCAGCCCCAGAGGGCAGGGCTATGGCTACACCTTC.

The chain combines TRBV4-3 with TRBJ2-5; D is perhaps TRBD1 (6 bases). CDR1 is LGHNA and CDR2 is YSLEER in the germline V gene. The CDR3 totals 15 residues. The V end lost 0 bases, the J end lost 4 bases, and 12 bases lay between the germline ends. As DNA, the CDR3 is TGCGCCAGCAGCCAAGATTGGGGGCTGGGAGAGACCCAGTACTTC. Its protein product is CASSQDWGLGETQYF.

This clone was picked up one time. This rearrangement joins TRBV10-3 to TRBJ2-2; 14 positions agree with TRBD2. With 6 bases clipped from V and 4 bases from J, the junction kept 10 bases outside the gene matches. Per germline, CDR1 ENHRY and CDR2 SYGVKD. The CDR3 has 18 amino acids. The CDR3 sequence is CAIRPTGLAGGGTGELFF. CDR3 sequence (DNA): TGTGCCATCAGACCTACCGGACTAGCGGGGGGCGGCACCGGGGAGCTGTTTTTT.

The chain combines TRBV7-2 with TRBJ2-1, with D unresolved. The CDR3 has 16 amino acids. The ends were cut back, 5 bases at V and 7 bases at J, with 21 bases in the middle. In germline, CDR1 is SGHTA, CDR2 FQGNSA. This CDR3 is CASSPRRPKGRNEQFF. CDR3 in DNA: TGTGCCAGCAGCCCACGAAGGCCGAAGGGTAGAAATGAGCAGTTCTTC.